This T cell receptor (beta chain) is drawn from a study of cytomegalovirus exposure and HLA in healthy donors. Generated by immunoSEQ multiplex PCR, the TCRdb table keeps only in-frame clones and is missing some. The data show 90,000 to 150,000 clones, around 89% seen once. V lost 5 bases to trimming and J lost 2 bases, with 12 bases between them. The CDR3 spans 14 residues. CDR1 and CDR2 from the germline V gene are MNHEY and SVGAGI. Study-wide findings and caveats: The study designated 150 or so TCR beta chains cytomegalovirus-associated. Reported performance of the classifier showed diagnosis of cytomegalovirus status with high specificity and sensitivity.

On this clone itself: The antigen remains undetermined.

The genes are TRBV6-5 and TRBJ2-5, with no clear D. This clonotype originated in a woman aged 18-29 years in good health and CMV-seropositive. The specimen was PBMCs. CDR3 nucleotides: TGTGCCAGCAGTCCCCTGGAGAGACAAGAGACCCAGTACTTC. Protein product: CASSPLERQETQYF.